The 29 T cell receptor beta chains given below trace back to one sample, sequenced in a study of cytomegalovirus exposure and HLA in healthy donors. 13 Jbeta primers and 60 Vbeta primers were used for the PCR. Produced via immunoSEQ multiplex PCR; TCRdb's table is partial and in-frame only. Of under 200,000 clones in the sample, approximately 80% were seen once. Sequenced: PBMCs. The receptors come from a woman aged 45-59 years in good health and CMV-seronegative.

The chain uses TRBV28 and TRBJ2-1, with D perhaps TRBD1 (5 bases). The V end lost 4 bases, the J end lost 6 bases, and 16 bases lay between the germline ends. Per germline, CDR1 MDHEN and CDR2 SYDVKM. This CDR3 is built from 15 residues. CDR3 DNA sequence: TGTGCCAGCAGTTCACCACAGTTTAGGGGCAATGAGCAGTTCTTC. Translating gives CASSSPQFRGNEQFF.

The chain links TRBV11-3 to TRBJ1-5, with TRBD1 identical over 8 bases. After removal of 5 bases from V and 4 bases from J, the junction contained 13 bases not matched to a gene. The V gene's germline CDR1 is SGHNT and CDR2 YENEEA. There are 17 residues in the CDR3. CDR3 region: CASSTQGGSGWNQPQHF. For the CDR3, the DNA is TGTGCCAGCAGCACACAGGGGGGGAGTGGGTGGAATCAGCCCCAGCATTTT. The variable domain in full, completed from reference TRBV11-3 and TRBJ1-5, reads EAGVVQSPRYKIIEKKQPVAFWCNPISGHNTLYWYLQNLGQGPELLIRYENEEAVDDSQLPKDRFSAERLKGVDSTLKIQPAELGDSAVYLCASSTQGGSGWNQPQHFGDGTRLSIL.

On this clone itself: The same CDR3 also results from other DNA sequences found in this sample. CDR3 region: CASSPGTEETQYF. The CDR3 nucleotides are TGTGCCAGCTCACCAGGGACTGAAGAGACCCAGTACTTC. V gene TRBV18 combines with J gene TRBJ2-5, with D possibly being TRBD2 (6 bases). The CDR3 is made up of 13 amino acids. The V end was cut by 2 bases, the J end by 3 bases, with 7 bases between. Germline CDR1 is KGHSH and CDR2 is LQKENI.

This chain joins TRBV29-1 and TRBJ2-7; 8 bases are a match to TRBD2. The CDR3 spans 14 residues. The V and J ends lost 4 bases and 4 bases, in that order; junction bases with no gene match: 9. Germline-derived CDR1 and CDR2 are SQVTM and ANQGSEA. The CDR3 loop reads CSVGGKRERYEQYF. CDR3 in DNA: TGCAGCGTTGGGGGGAAGCGGGAGAGGTACGAGCAGTACTTC.

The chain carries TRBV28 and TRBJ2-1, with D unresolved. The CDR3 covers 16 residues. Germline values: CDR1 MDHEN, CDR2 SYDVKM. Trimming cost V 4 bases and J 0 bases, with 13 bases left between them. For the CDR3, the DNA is TGTGCCAGCAGTTCCCCCTTCACCAGCTCCTACAATGAGCAGTTCTTC. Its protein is CASSSPFTSSYNEQFF.

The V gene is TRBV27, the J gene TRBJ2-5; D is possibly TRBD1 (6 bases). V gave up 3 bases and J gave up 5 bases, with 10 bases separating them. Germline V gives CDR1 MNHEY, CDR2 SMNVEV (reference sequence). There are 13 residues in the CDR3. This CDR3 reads CASSFGGRETQYF. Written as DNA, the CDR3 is TGTGCCAGCAGTTTTGGGGGCCGCGAGACCCAGTACTTC.

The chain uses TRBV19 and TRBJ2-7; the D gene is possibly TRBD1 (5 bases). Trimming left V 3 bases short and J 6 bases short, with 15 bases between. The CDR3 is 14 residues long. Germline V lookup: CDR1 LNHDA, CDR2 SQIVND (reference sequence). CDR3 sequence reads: CASSMSGLSSEQYF. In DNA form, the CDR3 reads TGTGCCAGTAGTATGTCAGGGCTTTCATCCGAGCAGTACTTC.

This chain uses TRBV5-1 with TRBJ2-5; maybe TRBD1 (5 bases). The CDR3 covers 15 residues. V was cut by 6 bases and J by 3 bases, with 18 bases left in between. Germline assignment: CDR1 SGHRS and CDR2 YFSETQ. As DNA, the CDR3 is TGCGCCAGCACCCTAGACAGAGGCTCCGAAGAGACCCAGTACTTC. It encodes CASTLDRGSEETQYF.

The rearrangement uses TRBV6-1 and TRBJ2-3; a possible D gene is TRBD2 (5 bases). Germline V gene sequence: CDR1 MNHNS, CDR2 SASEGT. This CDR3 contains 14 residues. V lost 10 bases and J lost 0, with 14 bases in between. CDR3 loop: CANKGGLSTDTQYF. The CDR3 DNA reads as TGTGCCAACAAAGGCGGACTGAGCACAGATACGCAGTATTTT.

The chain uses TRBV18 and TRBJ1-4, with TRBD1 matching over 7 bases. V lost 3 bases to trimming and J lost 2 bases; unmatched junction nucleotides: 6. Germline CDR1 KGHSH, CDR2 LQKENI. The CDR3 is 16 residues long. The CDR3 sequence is CASSPFTGQTNEKLFF. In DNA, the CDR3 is TGTGCCAGCTCACCCTTCACGGGACAGACTAATGAAAAACTGTTTTTT.

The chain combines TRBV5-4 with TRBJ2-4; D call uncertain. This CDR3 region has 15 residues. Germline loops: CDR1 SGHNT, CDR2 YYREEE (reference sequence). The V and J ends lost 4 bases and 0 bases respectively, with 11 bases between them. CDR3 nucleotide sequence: TGTGCCAGCAGCCCTACCGGTCTAGCCAAAAACATTCAGTACTTC. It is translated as CASSPTGLAKNIQYF.

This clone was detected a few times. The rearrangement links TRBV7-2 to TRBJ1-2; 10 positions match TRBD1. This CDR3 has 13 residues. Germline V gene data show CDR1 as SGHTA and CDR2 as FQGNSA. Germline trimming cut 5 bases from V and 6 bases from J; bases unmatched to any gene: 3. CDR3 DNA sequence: TGTGCCAGCAGCCGACAGGGGGCGCATGGCTACACCTTC. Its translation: CASSRQGAHGYTF. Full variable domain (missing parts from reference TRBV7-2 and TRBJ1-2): GAGVSQSPSNKVTEKGKDVELRCDPISGHTALYWYRQSLGQGLEFLIYFQGNSAPDKSGLPSDRFSAERTGGSVSTLTIQRTQQEDSAVYLCASSRQGAHGYTFGSGTRLTVV.

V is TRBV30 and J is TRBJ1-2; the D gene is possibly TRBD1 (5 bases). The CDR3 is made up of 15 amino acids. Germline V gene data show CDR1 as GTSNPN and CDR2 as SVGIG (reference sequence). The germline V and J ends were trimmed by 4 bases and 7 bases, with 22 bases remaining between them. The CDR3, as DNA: TGTGCCTGGAAAAGGGGCGAGGGAGGGTTTGGTGGCTACACCTTC. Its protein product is CAWKRGEGGFGGYTF.

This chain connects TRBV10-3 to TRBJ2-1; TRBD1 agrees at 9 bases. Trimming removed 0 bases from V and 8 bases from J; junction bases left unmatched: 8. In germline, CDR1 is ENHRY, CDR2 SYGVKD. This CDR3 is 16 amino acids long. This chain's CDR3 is CAISESWTGAPDEQFF. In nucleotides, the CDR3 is TGTGCCATCAGTGAGTCGTGGACAGGGGCCCCCGATGAGCAGTTCTTC.

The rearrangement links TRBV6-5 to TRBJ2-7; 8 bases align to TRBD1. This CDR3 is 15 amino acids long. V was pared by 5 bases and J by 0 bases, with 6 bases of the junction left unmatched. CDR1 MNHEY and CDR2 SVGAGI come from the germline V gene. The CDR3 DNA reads TGTGCCAGCAGTCAAACAGGGGGGAGCTCCTACGAGCAGTACTTC. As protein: CASSQTGGSSYEQYF.

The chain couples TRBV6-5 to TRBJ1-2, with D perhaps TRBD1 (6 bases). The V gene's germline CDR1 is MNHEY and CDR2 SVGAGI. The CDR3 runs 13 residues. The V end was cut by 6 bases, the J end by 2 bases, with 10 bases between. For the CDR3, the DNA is TGTGCCAGCAGATCCACAGGGAACTATGGCTACACCTTC. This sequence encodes CASRSTGNYGYTF.

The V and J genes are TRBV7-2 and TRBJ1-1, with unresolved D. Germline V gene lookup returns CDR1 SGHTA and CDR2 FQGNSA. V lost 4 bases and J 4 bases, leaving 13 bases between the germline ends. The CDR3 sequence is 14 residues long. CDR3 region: CASSSRGGSTEAFF. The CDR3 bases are TGTGCCAGCAGCTCCCGCGGCGGATCCACTGAAGCTTTCTTT.

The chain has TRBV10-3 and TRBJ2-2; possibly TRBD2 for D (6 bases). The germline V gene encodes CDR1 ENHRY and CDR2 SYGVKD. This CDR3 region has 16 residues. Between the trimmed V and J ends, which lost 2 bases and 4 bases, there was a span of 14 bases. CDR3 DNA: TGTGCCATCAGTGAGGGAGGGGCAGGACCCACCGGGGAGCTGTTTTTT. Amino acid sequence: CAISEGGAGPTGELFF.

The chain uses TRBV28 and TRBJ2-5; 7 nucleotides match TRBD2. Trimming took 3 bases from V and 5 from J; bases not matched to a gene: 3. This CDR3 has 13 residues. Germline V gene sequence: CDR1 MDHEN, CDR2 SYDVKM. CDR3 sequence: CASSFGGLETQYF. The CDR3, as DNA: TGTGCCAGCAGTTTCGGGGGGTTGGAGACCCAGTACTTC. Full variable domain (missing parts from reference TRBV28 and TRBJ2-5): DVKVTQSSRYLVKRTGEKVFLECVQDMDHENMFWYRQDPGLGLRLIYFSYDVKMKEKGDIPEGYSVSREKKERFSLILESASTNQTSMYLCASSFGGLETQYFGPGTRLLVL.

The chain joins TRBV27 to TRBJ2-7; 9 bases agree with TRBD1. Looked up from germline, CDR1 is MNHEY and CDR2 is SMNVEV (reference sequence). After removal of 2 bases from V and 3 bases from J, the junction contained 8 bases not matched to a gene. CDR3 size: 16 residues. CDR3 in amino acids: CASSLGGQGVFYEQYF. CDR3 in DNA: TGTGCCAGCAGTTTAGGGGGACAGGGAGTTTTCTACGAGCAGTACTTC.

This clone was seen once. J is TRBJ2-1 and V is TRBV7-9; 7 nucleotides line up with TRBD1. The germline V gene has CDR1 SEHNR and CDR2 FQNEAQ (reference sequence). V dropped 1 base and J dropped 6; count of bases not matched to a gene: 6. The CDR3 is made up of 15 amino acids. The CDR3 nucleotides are TGTGCCAGCAGCTTAGAAGGGACAGCCCGCAATGAGCAGTTCTTC. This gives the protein CASSLEGTARNEQFF.

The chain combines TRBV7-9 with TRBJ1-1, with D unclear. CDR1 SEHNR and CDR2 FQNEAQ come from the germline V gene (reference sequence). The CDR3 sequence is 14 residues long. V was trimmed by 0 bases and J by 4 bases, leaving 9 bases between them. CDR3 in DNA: TGTGCCAGCAGCTTAGCCAGTTCTAGCACTGAAGCTTTCTTT. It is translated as CASSLASSSTEAFF.

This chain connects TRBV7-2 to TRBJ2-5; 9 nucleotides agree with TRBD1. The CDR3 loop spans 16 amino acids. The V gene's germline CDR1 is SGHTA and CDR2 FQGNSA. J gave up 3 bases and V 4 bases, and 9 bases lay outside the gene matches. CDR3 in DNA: TGTGCCAGCAGCTCCTATCCCGGGACAGGGAAAGAGACCCAGTACTTC. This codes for CASSSYPGTGKETQYF.

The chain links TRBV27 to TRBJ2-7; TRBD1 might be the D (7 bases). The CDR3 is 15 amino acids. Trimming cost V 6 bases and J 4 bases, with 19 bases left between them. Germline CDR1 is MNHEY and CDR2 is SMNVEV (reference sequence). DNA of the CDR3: TGTGCCAGCAGGTGGAAGGAGGGGGCTCGGTACGAGCAGTACTTC. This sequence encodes CASRWKEGARYEQYF.

As DNA, the CDR3 is TGTGCCAGTACCCCTCGTCGGGGATCAGAGACCCAGTACTTC. This encodes CASTPRRGSETQYF. The V and J genes are TRBV19 and TRBJ2-5; D may be TRBD2 (5 bases). Trimming took 7 bases from V and 4 from J, leaving 16 bases between them. The CDR3 has 14 amino acids. In germline, CDR1 is LNHDA, CDR2 SQIVND (reference sequence).

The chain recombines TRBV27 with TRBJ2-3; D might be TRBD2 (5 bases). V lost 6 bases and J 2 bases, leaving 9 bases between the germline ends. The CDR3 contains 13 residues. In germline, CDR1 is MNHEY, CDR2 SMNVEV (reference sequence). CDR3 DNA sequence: TGTGCCAGCAGACCAGGACTCACAGATACGCAGTATTTT. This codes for CASRPGLTDTQYF.

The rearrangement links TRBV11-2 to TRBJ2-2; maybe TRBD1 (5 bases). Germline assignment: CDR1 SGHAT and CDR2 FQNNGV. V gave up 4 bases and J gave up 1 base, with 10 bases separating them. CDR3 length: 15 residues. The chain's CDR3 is CASSSRTWNTGELFF. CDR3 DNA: TGTGCCAGCAGCTCACGGACATGGAACACCGGGGAGCTGTTTTTT.

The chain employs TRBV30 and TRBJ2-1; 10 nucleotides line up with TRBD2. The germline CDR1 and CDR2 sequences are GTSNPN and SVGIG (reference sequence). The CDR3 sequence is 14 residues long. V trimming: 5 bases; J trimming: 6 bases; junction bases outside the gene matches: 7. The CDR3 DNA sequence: TGTGCCTGGGACCGGATAGCGGGAGGCAATGAGCAGTTCTTC. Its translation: CAWDRIAGGNEQFF.

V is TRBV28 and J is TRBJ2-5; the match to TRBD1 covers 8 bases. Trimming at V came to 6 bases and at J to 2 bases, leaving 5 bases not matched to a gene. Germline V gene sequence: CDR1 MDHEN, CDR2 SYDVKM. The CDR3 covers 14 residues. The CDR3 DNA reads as TGTGCCAGCAGCCTACAGGGGGGACAAGAGACCCAGTACTTC. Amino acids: CASSLQGGQETQYF.